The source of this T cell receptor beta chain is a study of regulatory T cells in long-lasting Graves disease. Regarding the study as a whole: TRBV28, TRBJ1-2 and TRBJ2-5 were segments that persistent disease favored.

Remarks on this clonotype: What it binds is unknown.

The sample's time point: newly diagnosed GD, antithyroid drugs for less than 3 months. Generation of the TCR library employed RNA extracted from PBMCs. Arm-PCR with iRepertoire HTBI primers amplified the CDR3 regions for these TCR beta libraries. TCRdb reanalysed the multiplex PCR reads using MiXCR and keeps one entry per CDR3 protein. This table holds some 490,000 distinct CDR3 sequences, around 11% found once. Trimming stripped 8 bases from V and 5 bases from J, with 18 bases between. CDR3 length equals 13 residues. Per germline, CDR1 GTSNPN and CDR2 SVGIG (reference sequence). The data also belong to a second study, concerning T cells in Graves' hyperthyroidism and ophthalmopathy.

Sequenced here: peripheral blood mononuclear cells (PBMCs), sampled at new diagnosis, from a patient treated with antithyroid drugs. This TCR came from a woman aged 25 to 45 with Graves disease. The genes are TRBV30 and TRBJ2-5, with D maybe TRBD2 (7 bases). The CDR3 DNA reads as TGTGCCGGCGAGGGGGGGACTGGGGAGACCCAGTACTTC. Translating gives CAGEGGTGETQYF. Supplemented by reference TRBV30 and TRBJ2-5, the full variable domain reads SQTIHQWPATLVQPVGSPLSLECTVEGTSNPNLYWYRQAAGRGLQLLFYSVGIGQISSEVPQNLSASRPQDRQFILSSKKLLLSDSGFYLCAGEGGTGETQYFGPGTRLLVL.